These 2 T cell receptor beta chains came from one sample sequenced in a study of siplizumab effects on memory and regulatory T cells. Some clones are missing from TCRdb's copy, which holds only in-frame ones; the method was immunoSEQ multiplex PCR. The sample records approximately 94,000 clones, approximately 94% being singletons. The sequenced sample was non-Treg CD4+ T cells sorted from blood. The receptor source for this set is a human donor in good health.

The gene calls are TRBV19 and TRBJ2-7; 12 bases match TRBD2. The CDR3 consists of 15 residues. V was pared by 4 bases and J by 2 bases, with 3 bases of the junction left unmatched. Germline CDR1 is LNHDA and CDR2 is SQIVND (reference sequence). CDR3 protein: CASSRTSGEAYEQYF. CDR3 DNA: TGTGCCAGTAGTAGGACTAGCGGGGAAGCCTACGAGCAGTACTTC. The variable domain in full, with the rest retrieved from reference TRBV19 and TRBJ2-7, is DGGITQSPKYLFRKEGQNVTLSCEQNLNHDAMYWYRQDPGQGLRLIYYSQIVNDFQKGDIAEGYSVSREKKESFPLTVTSAQKNPTAFYLCASSRTSGEAYEQYFGPGTRLTVT.

CDR3 bases: TGTGCCAGCAGTTCACTAGCGGGAGGGCCCTCCCAAGAGACCCAGTACTTC. Protein product: CASSSLAGGPSQETQYF. This chain uses TRBV28 with TRBJ2-5, with 13 positions matching TRBD2. There are 17 residues in the CDR3. CDR1 is MDHEN and CDR2 is SYDVKM in the germline V gene. The junction had 6 bases not matched to a gene; V was cut back by 4 bases and J by 1 base. Filled out from reference TRBV28 and TRBJ2-5, the complete variable domain reads DVKVTQSSRYLVKRTGEKVFLECVQDMDHENMFWYRQDPGLGLRLIYFSYDVKMKEKGDIPEGYSVSREKKERFSLILESASTNQTSMYLCASSSLAGGPSQETQYFGPGTRLLVL.